This passage covers 13 T cell receptor beta chains from one sample sequenced in a study of T cell responses to AZD1222 COVID-19 vaccine. Assay used: immunoSEQ multiplex PCR; TCRdb lists only in-frame clones, some missing. The data show more than 95,000 clones, 75% to 90% seen once. The source was peripheral blood, collected 28 days after the second AZD1222 dose. The receptors were sampled from an adult who received the AZD1222 COVID-19 vaccine.

This clone has more than one count but fewer than ten. The chain couples TRBV18 to TRBJ1-1, with D unclear. CDR1 KGHSH and CDR2 LQKENI come from the germline V gene. The CDR3 has 14 residues. The V end was cut by 6 bases, the J end by 2 bases, with 13 bases between. The CDR3 nucleotides read TGTGCCAGCTCCTTATCCGGGTACAACACTGAAGCTTTCTTT. This encodes CASSLSGYNTEAFF.

The CDR3 DNA is TGTGCCAGCAGCTTGTGGGATGGGCGGGAGACCGGGGAGCTGTTTTTT. Translated, it gives CASSLWDGRETGELFF. This chain connects TRBV7-6 to TRBJ2-2; 7 bases agree with TRBD2. CDR1 is SGHVS, CDR2 FNYEAQ, per germline. Trimming took 3 bases from V and 5 from J; bases not matched to a gene: 9. The CDR3 length is 16 residues.

The chain links TRBV28 to TRBJ1-1; the D gene is possibly TRBD1 (5 bases). This CDR3 contains 14 residues. Germline lookup yields CDR1 MDHEN and CDR2 SYDVKM. V dropped 4 bases and J dropped 1 base, with 10 bases sitting between them. CDR3 in amino acids: CASSWGGKNTEAFF. In DNA form, the CDR3 reads TGTGCCAGCAGTTGGGGGGGGAAGAACACTGAAGCTTTCTTT.

This chain connects TRBV7-2 to TRBJ2-7, with 10 bases identical to TRBD2. CDR1 is SGHTA and CDR2 is FQGNSA in the germline V gene. The CDR3 totals 18 residues. The junction had 11 bases not matched to a gene; V was cut back by 2 bases and J by 1 base. CDR3 in amino acids: CASSLRRDLAGVSYEQYF. In DNA, the CDR3 is TGTGCCAGCAGCTTAAGACGGGACCTAGCGGGAGTGTCCTACGAGCAGTACTTC.

In this sample, this clone turned up once. The gene calls are TRBV19 and TRBJ1-4; D is possibly TRBD1 (5 bases). With 6 bases removed from V and 6 bases from J, the gap between germline ends came to 14 bases. CDR3 length: 14 residues. The germline V gene encodes CDR1 LNHDA and CDR2 SQIVND (reference sequence). This CDR3 reads CASRKRGSDEKLFF. The CDR3 DNA reads as TGTGCCAGTAGAAAACGGGGGTCCGATGAAAAACTGTTTTTT. Full variable domain (outside the CDR3, taken from reference TRBV19 and TRBJ1-4): DGGITQSPKYLFRKEGQNVTLSCEQNLNHDAMYWYRQDPGQGLRLIYYSQIVNDFQKGDIAEGYSVSREKKESFPLTVTSAQKNPTAFYLCASRKRGSDEKLFFGSGTQLSVL.

The gene calls are TRBV6-1 and TRBJ2-1; D perhaps matches TRBD2 (6 bases). V was cut by 4 bases and J by 8 bases, with 18 bases left in between. CDR1 and CDR2 (germline): MNHNS, SASEGT. The CDR3 sequence is 15 residues long. This CDR3 is CASSVSGWGLDEQFF. In DNA, the CDR3 is TGTGCCAGCAGTGTTAGCGGCTGGGGGTTGGATGAGCAGTTCTTC.

Written as DNA, the CDR3 is TGTGCCAGCAGCTTAATAGGGGCTGTCACTGAAGCTTTCTTT. Translating it yields CASSLIGAVTEAFF. V and J are TRBV7-9 and TRBJ1-1; possibly TRBD1 for D (5 bases). The V end was cut by 2 bases, the J end by 4 bases, with 11 bases between. Germline-derived CDR1 and CDR2 are SEHNR and FQNEAQ (reference sequence). The CDR3 extends over 14 amino acids. Complete variable domain (other parts from reference TRBV7-9 and TRBJ1-1): DTGVSQNPRHKITKRGQNVTFRCDPISEHNRLYWYRQTLGQGPEFLTYFQNEAQLEKSRLLSDRFSAERPKGSFSTLEIQRTEQGDSAMYLCASSLIGAVTEAFFGQGTRLTVV.

The CDR3 nucleotides are TGTGCCTGGAGTGCCCTCAGGGGGAGGCAGCCCCAGCATTTT. It codes for CAWSALRGRQPQHF. This chain links TRBV30 with TRBJ1-5, with 7 nucleotides matching TRBD1. This CDR3 is built from 14 residues. CDR1 and CDR2 (germline): GTSNPN, SVGIG (reference sequence). J gave up 7 bases and V 1 base, and 7 bases lay outside the gene matches.

The chain has TRBV5-1 and TRBJ2-2, with 8 bases fitting TRBD2. This CDR3 has 17 amino acids. Germline V CDR1 and CDR2: SGHRS, YFSETQ. Germline trimming cut 0 bases from V and 6 bases from J; bases unmatched to any gene: 10. The CDR3 nucleotides read TGCGCCAGCAGCTTGGAAGGGCGGGAGGCTTTCGCCGGGGAGCTGTTTTTT. The encoded protein is CASSLEGREAFAGELFF.

The V and J genes are TRBV11-2 and TRBJ2-3; TRBD2 matches 13 bases. V dropped 5 bases and J dropped 4; count of bases not matched to a gene: 3. This CDR3 has 15 amino acids. Germline CDR1 is SGHAT and CDR2 is FQNNGV. Written as DNA, the CDR3 is TGTGCCAGCAGCCGGACTAGCGGGAGTTCAGATACGCAGTATTTT. Residues: CASSRTSGSSDTQYF.

CDR3 nucleotide sequence: TGTGCCAGTACTGGGGACCGCCTGTGGGGAAAACTGTTTTTT. It translates to CASTGDRLWGKLFF. This sequence joins TRBV19 and TRBJ1-4; possibly TRBD1 for D (5 bases). This CDR3 is built from 14 residues. Germline V CDR1 and CDR2: LNHDA, SQIVND (reference sequence). Trimming shortened V by 7 bases and J by 10 bases, and 19 bases separated the two germline ends.

This clone was recorded only once. The chain carries TRBV6-5 and TRBJ1-4; the D gene is possibly TRBD1 (5 bases). V was clipped by 6 bases and J by 4 bases, with 15 bases between them. The germline gives CDR1 MNHEY, CDR2 SVGAGI. This CDR3 has 15 amino acids. CDR3 nucleotides: TGTGCCAGCAGGACCGGGGGAGGGGTTAATGAAAAACTGTTTTTT. Residues: CASRTGGGVNEKLFF.

The J gene is TRBJ2-7, the V gene TRBV12-3 or TRBV12-4, with 9 bases aligning to TRBD2. With 1 base clipped from V and 10 bases from J, the junction kept 5 bases outside the gene matches. CDR3 length: 13 residues. The DNA of the CDR3 is TGTGCCAGCAGTTTAGGTGATAGCGGGAGACAGTACTTC. This encodes CASSLGDSGRQYF.